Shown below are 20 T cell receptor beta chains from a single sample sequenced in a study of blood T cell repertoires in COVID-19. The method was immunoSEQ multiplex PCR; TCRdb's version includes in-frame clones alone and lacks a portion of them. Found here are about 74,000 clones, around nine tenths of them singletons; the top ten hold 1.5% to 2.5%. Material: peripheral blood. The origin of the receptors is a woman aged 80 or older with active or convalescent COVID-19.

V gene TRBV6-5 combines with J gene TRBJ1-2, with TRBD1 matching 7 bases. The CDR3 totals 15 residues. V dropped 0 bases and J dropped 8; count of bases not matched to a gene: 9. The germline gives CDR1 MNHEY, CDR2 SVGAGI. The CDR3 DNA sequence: TGTGCCAGCAGTTACTCGGGCCACAGGGGAGGCGGCTACACCTTC. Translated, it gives CASSYSGHRGGGYTF.

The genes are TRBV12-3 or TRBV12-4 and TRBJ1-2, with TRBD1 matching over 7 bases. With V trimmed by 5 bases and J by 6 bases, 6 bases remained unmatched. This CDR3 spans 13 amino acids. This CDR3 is CASSRQGRNGYTF. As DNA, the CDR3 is TGTGCCAGCAGTCGACAGGGAAGGAATGGCTACACCTTC.

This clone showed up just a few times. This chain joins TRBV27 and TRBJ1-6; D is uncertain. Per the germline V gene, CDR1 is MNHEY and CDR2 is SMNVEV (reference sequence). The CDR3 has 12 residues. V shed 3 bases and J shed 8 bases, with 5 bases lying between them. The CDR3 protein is CASSFRDSPLHF. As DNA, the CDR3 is TGTGCCAGCAGTTTCCGGGATTCACCCCTCCACTTT.

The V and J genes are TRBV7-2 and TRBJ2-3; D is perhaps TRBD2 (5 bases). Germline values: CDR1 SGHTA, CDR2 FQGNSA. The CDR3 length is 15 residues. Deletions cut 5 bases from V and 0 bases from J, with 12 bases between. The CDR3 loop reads CASSPTSTSTDTQYF. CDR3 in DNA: TGTGCCAGCAGCCCAACTAGTACTAGCACAGATACGCAGTATTTT.

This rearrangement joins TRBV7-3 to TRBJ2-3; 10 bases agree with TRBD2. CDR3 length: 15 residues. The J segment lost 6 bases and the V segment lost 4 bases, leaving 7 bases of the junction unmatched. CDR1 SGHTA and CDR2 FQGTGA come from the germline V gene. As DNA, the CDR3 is TGTGCCAGCAGCTCTGGACTAGCGGCTCGGGATACGCAGTATTTT. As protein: CASSSGLAARDTQYF.

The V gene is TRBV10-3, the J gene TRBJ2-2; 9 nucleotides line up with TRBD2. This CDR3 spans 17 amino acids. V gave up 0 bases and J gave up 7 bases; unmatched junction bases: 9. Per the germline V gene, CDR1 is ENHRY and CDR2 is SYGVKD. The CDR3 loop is CAISESSSGSGNGELFF. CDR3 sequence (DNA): TGTGCCATCAGTGAGTCCAGTAGCGGGAGTGGTAACGGGGAGCTGTTTTTT.

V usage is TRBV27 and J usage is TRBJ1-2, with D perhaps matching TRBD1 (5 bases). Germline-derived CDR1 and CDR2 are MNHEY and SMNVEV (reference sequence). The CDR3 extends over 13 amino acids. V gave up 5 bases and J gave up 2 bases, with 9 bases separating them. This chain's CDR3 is CASSDSNNYGYTF. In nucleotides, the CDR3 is TGTGCCAGCAGTGACAGTAACAACTATGGCTACACCTTC.

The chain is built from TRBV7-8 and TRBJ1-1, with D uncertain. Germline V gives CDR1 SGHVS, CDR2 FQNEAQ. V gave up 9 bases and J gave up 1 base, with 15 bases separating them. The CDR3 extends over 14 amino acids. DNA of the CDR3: TGTGCCAGTTTCAAGGGAGAAGCGAACACTGAAGCTTTCTTT. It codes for CASFKGEANTEAFF.

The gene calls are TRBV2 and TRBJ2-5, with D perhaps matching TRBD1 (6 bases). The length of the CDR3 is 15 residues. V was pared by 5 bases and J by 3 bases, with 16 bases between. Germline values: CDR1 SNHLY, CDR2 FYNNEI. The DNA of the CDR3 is TGTGCCAGCAGTTTTCGAGGAGGACAGAAAGAGACCCAGTACTTC. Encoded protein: CASSFRGGQKETQYF.

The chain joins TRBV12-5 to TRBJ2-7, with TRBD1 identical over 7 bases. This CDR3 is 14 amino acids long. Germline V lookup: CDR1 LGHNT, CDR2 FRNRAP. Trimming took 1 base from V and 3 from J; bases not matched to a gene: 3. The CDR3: CASGLGQGRYEQYF. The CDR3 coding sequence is TGTGCTAGTGGTTTGGGACAGGGACGCTACGAGCAGTACTTC.

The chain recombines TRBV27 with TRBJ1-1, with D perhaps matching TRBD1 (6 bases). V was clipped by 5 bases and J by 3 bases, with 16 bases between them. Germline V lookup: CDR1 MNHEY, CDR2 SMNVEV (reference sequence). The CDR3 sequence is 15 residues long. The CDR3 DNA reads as TGTGCCAGCAGTGGCCGGGGCAGGGGAGACACTGAAGCTTTCTTT. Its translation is CASSGRGRGDTEAFF.

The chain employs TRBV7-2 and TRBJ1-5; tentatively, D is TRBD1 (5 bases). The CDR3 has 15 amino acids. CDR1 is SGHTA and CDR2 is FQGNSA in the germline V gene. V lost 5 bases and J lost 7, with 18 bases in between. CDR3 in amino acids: CASSPTWAGKQPQHF. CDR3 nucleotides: TGTGCCAGCAGCCCCACCTGGGCAGGGAAGCAGCCCCAGCATTTT.

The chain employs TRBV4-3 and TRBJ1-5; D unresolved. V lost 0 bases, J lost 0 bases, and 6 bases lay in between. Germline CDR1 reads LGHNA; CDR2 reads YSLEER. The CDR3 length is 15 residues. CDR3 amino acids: CASSQDSGSNQPQHF. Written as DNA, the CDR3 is TGCGCCAGCAGCCAAGACTCCGGTAGCAATCAGCCCCAGCATTTT.

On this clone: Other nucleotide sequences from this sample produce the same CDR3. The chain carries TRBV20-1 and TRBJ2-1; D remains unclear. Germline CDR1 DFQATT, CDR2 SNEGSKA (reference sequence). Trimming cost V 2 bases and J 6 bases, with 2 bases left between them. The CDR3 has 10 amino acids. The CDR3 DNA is TGCAGTGCTAGACGCAATGAGCAGTTCTTC. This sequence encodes CSARRNEQFF.

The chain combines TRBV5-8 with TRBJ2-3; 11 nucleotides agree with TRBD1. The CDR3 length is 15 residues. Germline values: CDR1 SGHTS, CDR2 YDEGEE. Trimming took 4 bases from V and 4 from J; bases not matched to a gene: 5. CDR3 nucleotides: TGTGCCAGCAGCCGAGGACAGGGGGCCGCAGATACGCAGTATTTT. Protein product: CASSRGQGAADTQYF.

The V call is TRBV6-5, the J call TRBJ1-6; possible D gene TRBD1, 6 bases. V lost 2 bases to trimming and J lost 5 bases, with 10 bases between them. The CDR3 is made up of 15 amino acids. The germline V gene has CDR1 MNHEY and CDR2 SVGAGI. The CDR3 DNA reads TGTGCCAGCAGTTACCGGAACAGGGATAATTCACCCCTCCACTTT. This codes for CASSYRNRDNSPLHF.

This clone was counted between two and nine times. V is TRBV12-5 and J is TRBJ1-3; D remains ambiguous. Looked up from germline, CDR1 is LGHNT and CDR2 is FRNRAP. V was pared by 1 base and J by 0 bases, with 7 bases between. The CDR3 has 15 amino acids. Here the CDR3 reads CASGLDLSSGNTIYF. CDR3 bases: TGTGCTAGTGGTTTGGATTTGAGCTCTGGAAACACCATATATTTT.

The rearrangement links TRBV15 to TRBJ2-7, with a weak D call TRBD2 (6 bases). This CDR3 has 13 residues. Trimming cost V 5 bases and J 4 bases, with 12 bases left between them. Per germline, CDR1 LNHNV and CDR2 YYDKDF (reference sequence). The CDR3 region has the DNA TGTGCCACCAGCGGACCTCGGGAGTACGAGCAGTACTTC. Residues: CATSGPREYEQYF.

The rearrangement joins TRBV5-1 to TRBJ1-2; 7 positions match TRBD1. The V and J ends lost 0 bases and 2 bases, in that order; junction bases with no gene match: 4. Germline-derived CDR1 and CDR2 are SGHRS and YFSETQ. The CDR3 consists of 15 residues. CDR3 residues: CASSLGQGGNYGYTF. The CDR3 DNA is TGCGCCAGCAGCTTGGGACAGGGAGGCAACTATGGCTACACCTTC.

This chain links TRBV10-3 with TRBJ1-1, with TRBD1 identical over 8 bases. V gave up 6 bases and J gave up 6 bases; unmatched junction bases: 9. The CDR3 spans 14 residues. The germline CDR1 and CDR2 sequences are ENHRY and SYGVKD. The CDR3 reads CAIRDRERSAEAFF. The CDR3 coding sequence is TGTGCCATCAGGGACAGGGAGAGAAGCGCTGAAGCTTTCTTT.